The 6 T cell receptor beta chains below all came from one sample that was sequenced in a study of T cell responses to AZD1222 COVID-19 vaccine. Profiling relied on immunoSEQ multiplex PCR, and the TCRdb table lists in-frame clones only, not all of them. The sample yields approximately 140,000 clones, roughly nine tenths seen once. The sample here was peripheral blood, taken 28 days after the second AZD1222 dose. These TCRs come from an adult who received the AZD1222 COVID-19 vaccine.

In this sample, this clone turned up once. The V call is TRBV15, the J call TRBJ1-4; the D is unclear. The germline V gene has CDR1 LNHNV and CDR2 YYDKDF (reference sequence). Trimming removed 0 bases at V and 8 bases at J, with 10 bases between. This CDR3 has 14 amino acids. CDR3 sequence reads: CATSREGRAEKLFF. The DNA of the CDR3 is TGTGCCACCAGCAGAGAGGGCCGCGCGGAAAAACTGTTTTTT.

The chain couples TRBV18 to TRBJ2-7, with a weak D call TRBD1 (6 bases). CDR1 is KGHSH and CDR2 is LQKENI in the germline V gene. There are 13 residues in the CDR3. V was cut by 3 bases and J by 2 bases, with 8 bases left in between. This chain's CDR3 is CASSPTGTYEQYF. CDR3 nucleotides: TGTGCCAGCTCACCTACAGGGACCTACGAGCAGTACTTC.

The chain has TRBV10-3 and TRBJ1-1; D not resolved. Deletions cut 0 bases from V and 4 bases from J, with 6 bases between. Germline V CDR1 and CDR2: ENHRY, SYGVKD. This CDR3 has 13 amino acids. CDR3 residues: CAISESYPTEAFF. The DNA of the CDR3 is TGTGCCATCAGTGAGTCTTATCCCACTGAAGCTTTCTTT.

The chain uses TRBV11-2 and TRBJ2-7; D not resolved. The CDR3 sequence is 12 residues long. Germline CDR1 SGHAT, CDR2 FQNNGV. V lost 5 bases and J 3 bases, leaving 8 bases between the germline ends. CDR3 residues: CASSLLFYEQYF. The CDR3 DNA follows: TGTGCCAGCAGCCTTTTATTCTACGAGCAGTACTTC.

This chain joins TRBV16 and TRBJ1-6; TRBD1 aligns across 10 bases. There are 14 residues in the CDR3. Unmatched junction bases numbered 2, after V lost 6 bases and J lost 6 bases. Germline CDR1 is KGHSY and CDR2 is FQNENV. The CDR3 loop reads CASSRTGGNSPLHF. The CDR3 nucleotides read TGTGCCAGCAGTAGGACAGGGGGTAATTCACCCCTCCACTTT. Variable domain in full (rest from reference TRBV16 and TRBJ1-6): GEEVAQTPKHLVRGEGQKAKLYCAPIKGHSYVFWYQQVLKNEFKFLISFQNENVFDETGMPKERFSAKCLPNSPCSLEIQATKLEDSAVYFCASSRTGGNSPLHFGNGTRLTVT.

The chain carries TRBV5-6 and TRBJ2-3, with D hard to call. V was shortened by 1 base and J by 1 base, with 13 bases between the two germline ends. Germline CDR1 SGHDT, CDR2 YYEEEE. The CDR3 has 16 residues. CDR3 amino acids: CASSLKARRGTDTQYF. In nucleotides, the CDR3 is TGTGCCAGCAGCTTGAAGGCAAGGAGAGGCACAGATACGCAGTATTTT.